This T cell receptor beta chain was captured in a study of blood T cell repertoires in COVID-19. Study-level background: The study drew acute and convalescent COVID-19 samples from the United States, Italy and Spain. The cDNA or gDNA used as material had been derived from T cells, B-cell-depleted T cells, or PBMCs.

Germline-derived CDR1 and CDR2 are MNHNS and SASEGT. The CDR3 has 14 residues. Trimming took 2 bases from V and 5 from J, leaving 12 bases between them. Original processing methods: From reference gene primer amplification, estimates of nucleated cell counts were derived. Assay: immunoSEQ multiplex PCR; the TCRdb copy retains only in-frame clones and omits some. V, J and clone size were drawn from that table, and D and trimming were deduced from the DNA. The profile shows about 97,000 clones, about 90% of them singletons. V gene TRBV6-1 combines with J gene TRBJ1-1; D possibly corresponds to TRBD1 (5 bases). The sample was peripheral blood. The sequence was obtained from a man between 18 and 29 years old with acute or convalescent COVID-19. The CDR3 spells CASSEFGGGTEAFF. The CDR3 region has the DNA TGTGCCAGCAGTGAATTCGGGGGTGGGACTGAAGCTTTCTTT.